The source of this T cell receptor beta chain is a study of immune characteristics of hereditary and idiopathic chronic pancreatitis. About the investigation overall: The study profiled local pancreatic immune cells and TCRbeta repertoires in hereditary and idiopathic chronic pancreatitis compared with control organ donor pancreases. The gDNA-based approach was selected because the approach required minimal in vitro experimental manipulation of T cells infiltrating the pancreas. TCRbeta sequencing was performed on four or five control pancreases, 7 hereditary chronic pancreatitis pancreases and about 6 idiopathic chronic pancreatitis pancreases.

Of note for this clone: The antigen it binds to is not known. Per-base qualities were not stored, and no clone one base away is much larger.

Pancreas tissue with chronic pancreatitis was obtained from patients having total pancreatectomy with islet autotransplantation (TPIAT). The chronic pancreatitis patients who were included had no known history of diabetes. Genomic DNA was extracted directly from bulk pancreas tissue, without T cell sorting, for TCRbeta sequencing. Pancreas tissues were collected consecutively from patients and organ donors at two US centers. V is reduced by 2 bases and J by 6 bases, leaving a spacing of 14 bases between them. Taken from cysteine to phenylalanine, the CDR3 has 15 residues. Only CDR3 DNA remains: 45 bases, in frame from the first base. The germline V gene (reference sequence) provides CDR1 LNHDA and CDR2 SQIVND. Study-level results and caveats: Hereditary and idiopathic chronic pancreatitis differed in Vbeta-Jbeta gene family usage, including TRBV10, TRBV19, TRBV23 and TRBV5. Numbers of productive TCR rearrangements correlated positively with disease severity scores among 10 to 15 chronic pancreatitis patients. Compared with controls, TCRbeta repertoire diversity was significantly higher and clonality was lower in both chronic pancreatitis groups. Because patient tissue could be obtained only at the time of TPIAT, differences in disease duration may have affected the immune findings. Chronic pancreatitis caused by alcohol use was not included in the study.

The library was built by means of the immunoSEQ multiplex PCR assay. From pancreatic genomic DNA, the TCRbeta CDR3 region along with adjacent sequences was amplified and then sequenced. Per the source publication's procedure: Repertoire diversity was measured as a mean normalized Shannon-Wiener index, alongside productive clonality and productive rearrangement counts. Control and chronic pancreatitis repertoire metrics were compared by means of the nonparametric Mann-Whitney U test. A clonotype counted as shared when its CDR3beta sequence had identical amino acid composition and length across subjects. Drawn from immuneACCESS, this table holds only the in-frame rearrangements with V and J called that TCRdb kept. Clones are partly lost; checked studies trace under half to an unresolved V gene and leave the rest unexplained. V and J calls and clone size follow that table, whereas D and trimming were derived from the DNA. This sample gives 11,000 to 15,000 clones in total; 70% to 75% of them show up just once. Approximately 14% of the sample belongs to the ten largest clones.

The specimen sequenced was pancreas tissue with hereditary chronic pancreatitis. This TCR was sampled from a human donor with chronic pancreatitis. This chain is built from TRBV19 and TRBJ1-5; no D gene is confidently identified. The DNA sequence follows: TGTGCCAGTAGTATAAACCCTCGAGGCACTCAGCCCCAGCATTTT. This sequence encodes CASSINPRGTQPQHF.